Following are 27 T cell receptor beta chains from one sample sequenced in a study of control samples from healthy donors and cancer patients. The data were produced by immunoSEQ multiplex PCR, yet TCRdb's version contains in-frame clones alone and is incomplete. Here the sample spans 82,000 or so clones, around 94% being singletons. Material for sequencing was blood. The source is a woman under 30 in good health.

The chain carries TRBV11-3 and TRBJ2-2, with D perhaps TRBD2 (6 bases). This CDR3 comprises 14 residues. Germline values: CDR1 SGHNT, CDR2 YENEEA. V dropped 5 bases and J dropped 3 bases, with 10 bases sitting between them. DNA for the CDR3: TGTGCCAGCAGCCCCTGGGGGGACACCGGGGAGCTGTTTTTT. It is translated as CASSPWGDTGELFF.

The chain uses TRBV4-1 and TRBJ1-5, with TRBD1 matching 8 bases. The V and J ends lost 4 bases and 7 bases, in that order; junction bases with no gene match: 12. Germline CDR1 reads MGHRA; CDR2 reads YSYEKL. The CDR3 is 16 residues long. In nucleotides, the CDR3 is TGCGCCAGCAGCCCGCCAGGGGGCGAGAAACAGCAGCCCCAGCATTTT. Protein: CASSPPGGEKQQPQHF.

CDR3 loop: CASSGLAGYQPQHF. In DNA form, the CDR3 reads TGTGCCAGCAGCGGTCTGGCGGGCTATCAGCCCCAGCATTTT. The gene calls are TRBV28 and TRBJ1-5; D remains unclear. The germline V gene encodes CDR1 MDHEN and CDR2 SYDVKM. Trimming took off 6 bases at V and 5 bases at J, with 14 bases between the two ends. The CDR3 loop spans 14 amino acids.

To note about this clone: Within the sample, other DNA sequences also encode this same CDR3. The V and J genes are TRBV27 and TRBJ2-6, with 7 bases aligning to TRBD2. Germline V gives CDR1 MNHEY, CDR2 SMNVEV (reference sequence). This CDR3 spans 16 amino acids. V shed 0 bases, J shed 2 bases, and the junction held 1 base outside the gene matches. The CDR3 reads CASSLSGRAGANVLTF. In DNA, the CDR3 is TGTGCCAGCAGTTTATCTGGGAGGGCTGGGGCCAACGTCCTGACTTTC.

This clone was observed once. The chain is built from TRBV28 and TRBJ2-7; no reliable D call. V was trimmed by 5 bases and J by 6 bases, leaving 11 bases between them. The germline V gene encodes CDR1 MDHEN and CDR2 SYDVKM. This CDR3 spans 12 amino acids. CDR3 DNA: TGTGCCAGCAGTCTACCGACGATCGAGCAGTACTTC. It translates to CASSLPTIEQYF.

The rearrangement joins TRBV6-5 to TRBJ2-7, with D possibly TRBD1 on 6 matching bases. CDR1 and CDR2 from the germline V gene are MNHEY and SVGAGI. The V end was cut by 0 bases, the J end by 4 bases, with 13 bases between. CDR3 length: 15 residues. CDR3 in amino acids: CASSYSGDRSYEQYF. CDR3 DNA sequence: TGTGCCAGCAGTTACTCAGGAGACAGGTCGTACGAGCAGTACTTC.

DNA for the CDR3: TGCAGCGTTGTAAGGGGCCCCTATGGCTACACCTTC. Protein sequence: CSVVRGPYGYTF. The V and J genes are TRBV29-1 and TRBJ1-2, with a weak D call TRBD1 (5 bases). V was pared by 4 bases and J by 4 bases, with 10 bases between. The germline V gene encodes CDR1 SQVTM and CDR2 ANQGSEA. The CDR3 has 12 amino acids.

V and J are TRBV7-2 and TRBJ1-1; no clear D gene. V lost 1 base and J 1 base, leaving 10 bases between the germline ends. The CDR3 contains 15 residues. CDR1 SGHTA and CDR2 FQGNSA come from the germline V gene. The CDR3 loop is CASSLEFSPNTEAFF. CDR3 DNA: TGTGCCAGCAGCTTAGAATTTTCCCCGAACACTGAAGCTTTCTTT.

The table lists this clone with a count of one. The rearrangement joins TRBV27 to TRBJ1-4; the D is unclear. V was clipped by 6 bases and J by 7 bases, with 24 bases between them. Per germline, CDR1 MNHEY and CDR2 SMNVEV (reference sequence). CDR3 length equals 17 residues. For the CDR3, the DNA is TGTGCCAGCAGACACTTATGGGCGGAAGGTGGAGCTGAAAAACTGTTTTTT. It yields the protein CASRHLWAEGGAEKLFF.

This chain links TRBV5-1 with TRBJ2-7, with 9 bases that match TRBD2. The CDR3 has 16 residues. Germline V lookup: CDR1 SGHRS, CDR2 YFSETQ. Losses at the gene ends were 3 bases for V and 6 bases for J; bases not matched to a gene: 13. The CDR3 here is CASSSSPGTSSGEQYF. Here the CDR3 DNA reads TGCGCCAGCAGCTCCAGCCCCGGGACTAGCTCCGGCGAGCAGTACTTC.

The chain employs TRBV28 and TRBJ1-1; D gene unclear. Per the germline V gene, CDR1 is MDHEN and CDR2 is SYDVKM. This CDR3 spans 15 amino acids. Trimming stripped 5 bases from V and 3 bases from J, with 16 bases between. The CDR3 loop is CASSGLRLSDTEAFF. The CDR3 DNA is TGTGCCAGCAGTGGGCTCAGGCTATCAGACACTGAAGCTTTCTTT.

Here the CDR3 DNA reads TGTGCCAGCAGCACCACAGGGGTTGAGACCCAGTACTTC. Its translation: CASSTTGVETQYF. V gene TRBV5-6 combines with J gene TRBJ2-5; 7 bases agree with TRBD1. Germline CDR1 SGHDT, CDR2 YYEEEE. The CDR3 is 13 amino acids. The junction had 5 bases not matched to a gene; V was cut back by 4 bases and J by 5 bases.

The chain employs TRBV28 and TRBJ1-2; TRBD1 is a possible D gene (5 bases). CDR3 size: 16 residues. The germline V gene encodes CDR1 MDHEN and CDR2 SYDVKM. V lost 4 bases to trimming and J lost 4 bases, with 19 bases between them. CDR3 nucleotides: TGTGCCAGCAGTTCCCCAACGGAGGCAGGGCTCTATGGCTACACCTTC. Translated: CASSSPTEAGLYGYTF.

The genes are TRBV5-1 and TRBJ1-5; a possible D gene is TRBD1 (5 bases). Trimming left V 0 bases short and J 5 bases short, with 12 bases between. The CDR3 has 15 residues. Germline lookup yields CDR1 SGHRS and CDR2 YFSETQ. The CDR3 region has the DNA TGCGCCAGCAGCTTGGCCTTGGGGCCCGATCAGCCCCAGCATTTT. Translation: CASSLALGPDQPQHF.

The V and J genes are TRBV5-4 and TRBJ1-2; D perhaps matches TRBD1 (6 bases). CDR3 length: 17 amino acids. V gave up 4 bases and J gave up 4 bases, with 23 bases separating them. Germline V gives CDR1 SGHNT, CDR2 YYREEE (reference sequence). DNA of the CDR3: TGTGCCAGCAGCCCGGAATACAGGGCTATCAGCCTCTATGGCTACACCTTC. This translates into CASSPEYRAISLYGYTF.

The CDR3 spells CASSEIDRGFHVGEQYF. The CDR3 nucleotides read TGTGCCAGCAGTGAAATTGACAGGGGGTTCCATGTAGGCGAGCAGTACTTC. The V and J genes are TRBV6-1 and TRBJ2-7, with 9 bases aligning to TRBD1. Germline CDR1 reads MNHNS; CDR2 reads SASEGT. J gave up 6 bases and V 2 bases, and 14 bases lay outside the gene matches. The CDR3 is 17 residues long.

The chain carries TRBV9 and TRBJ1-2, with 7 bases aligning to TRBD1. The CDR3 has 14 amino acids. Germline V gene sequence: CDR1 SGDLS, CDR2 YYNGEE. Trimming took 3 bases from V and 1 from J; bases not matched to a gene: 3. The CDR3 sequence: CASSAGQSNYGYTF. In DNA, the CDR3 is TGTGCCAGCAGCGCGGGACAGAGTAACTATGGCTACACCTTC.

This clone was detected only once. In DNA, the CDR3 is TGCGCCAGCAGCTTGAATGGCGGGAGAAAGAATGAGCAGTTCTTC. As protein: CASSLNGGRKNEQFF. The chain joins TRBV5-1 to TRBJ2-1; 7 nucleotides match TRBD2. The trim removed 1 base at V and 7 bases at J, leaving 8 bases unmatched. Germline CDR1 is SGHRS and CDR2 is YFSETQ. The CDR3 sequence is 15 residues long.

This rearrangement joins TRBV27 to TRBJ2-7; possibly TRBD2 for D (6 bases). This CDR3 is built from 15 residues. Germline assignment: CDR1 MNHEY and CDR2 SMNVEV (reference sequence). V was shortened by 2 bases and J by 2 bases, with 13 bases between the two germline ends. CDR3 bases: TGTGCCAGCAGTTTAGCGGGACTTCCCCCCTACGAGCAGTACTTC. Amino acid sequence: CASSLAGLPPYEQYF.

The chain uses TRBV3-1 (or the pseudogene TRBV3-2) and TRBJ2-7; TRBD2 agrees at 14 bases. Germline CDR1 reads LGHDT; CDR2 reads YNNKEL (reference sequence). Trimming at V came to 5 bases and at J to 3 bases, leaving 9 bases not matched to a gene. The CDR3 consists of 17 residues. Here the CDR3 DNA reads TGTGCCAGCAGCTATGGATACGGGACTAGCGGGAGCTACGAGCAGTACTTC. It specifies CASSYGYGTSGSYEQYF.

V is TRBV19 and J is TRBJ2-1; TRBD2 agrees at 12 bases. Trimming at V came to 5 bases and at J to 9 bases, leaving 2 bases not matched to a gene. Per the germline V gene, CDR1 is LNHDA and CDR2 is SQIVND (reference sequence). This CDR3 comprises 13 residues. In nucleotides, the CDR3 is TGTGCCAGTAGTGCACTAGCGGGGGGTGAGCAGTTCTTC. Translation gives CASSALAGGEQFF.

The chain is built from TRBV6-4 and TRBJ2-3; D remains ambiguous. Germline-derived CDR1 and CDR2 are MRHNA and SNTAGT. The CDR3 contains 15 residues. V was cut by 4 bases and J by 6 bases, with 17 bases left in between. The CDR3 DNA is TGTGCCAGCAGTGCGTTTCTTATGTCGCCGGATACGCAGTATTTT. It yields the protein CASSAFLMSPDTQYF.

V and J are TRBV29-1 and TRBJ1-2; weak D call: TRBD1 (6 bases). The CDR3 is made up of 13 amino acids. V lost 0 bases to trimming and J lost 4 bases, with 9 bases between them. From germline, CDR1 is SQVTM and CDR2 ANQGSEA. The CDR3 nucleotides read TGCAGCGTTGAAGAGGCAGGGGTCTATGGCTACACCTTC. Translating it yields CSVEEAGVYGYTF. The full variable domain, with the rest looked up from reference TRBV29-1 and TRBJ1-2, is SAVISQKPSRDICQRGTSLTIQCQVDSQVTMMFWYRQQPGQSLTLIATANQGSEATYESGFVIDKFPISRPNLTFSTLTVSNMSPEDSSIYLCSVEEAGVYGYTFGSGTRLTVV.

This clone has a single count. This CDR3 is CASSLEGGPSYEQYF. The CDR3 DNA is TGTGCCAGCAGCTTAGAGGGGGGGCCGAGTTACGAGCAGTACTTC. The rearrangement joins TRBV7-3 to TRBJ2-7, with D tentatively TRBD2 (7 bases). Germline V gene lookup returns CDR1 SGHTA and CDR2 FQGTGA. The CDR3 has 15 residues. The V gene lost 2 bases and the J gene lost 4 bases, with 15 bases spanning the gap.

CDR3 in amino acids: CATSPRAKTNSPLHF. As DNA, the CDR3 is TGTGCCACCAGCCCCCGGGCAAAAACTAATTCACCCCTCCACTTT. The chain couples TRBV15 to TRBJ1-6; no firm D call. Germline loops: CDR1 LNHNV, CDR2 YYDKDF (reference sequence). This CDR3 has 15 residues. The V and J ends lost 5 bases and 6 bases respectively, with 14 bases between them.

The chain has TRBV27 and TRBJ2-1; D unclear. This CDR3 contains 11 residues. The germline V and J ends were trimmed by 8 bases and 4 bases, with 6 bases remaining between them. CDR1 MNHEY and CDR2 SMNVEV come from the germline V gene (reference sequence). The CDR3 DNA reads as TGTGCCAGCGGGGATTACAATGAGCAGTTCTTC. Translated, it gives CASGDYNEQFF.

This chain connects TRBV2 to TRBJ1-5; perhaps TRBD1 as D (6 bases). CDR1 is SNHLY and CDR2 is FYNNEI in the germline V gene. The CDR3 extends over 17 amino acids. Trimming removed 2 bases at V and 3 bases at J, with 17 bases between. The CDR3 reads CASSESQRTAHNQPQHF. The CDR3 DNA is TGTGCCAGCAGTGAAAGCCAGAGGACAGCCCACAATCAGCCCCAGCATTTT.